The T cell receptor (beta chain) under discussion was sequenced for a study of blood T cell repertoires in COVID-19. The wider study: Specimens from acute and convalescent COVID-19 originated in the United States, Italy and Spain.

Per the original data handling: The assay estimated nucleated cells by amplifying reference gene primers. Here immunoSEQ multiplex PCR was the method, and the copy in TCRdb shows in-frame clones only, minus some. Clone size and V and J calls were adopted from that table, with D and trimming inferred from the DNA. In the table there are more than 150,000 clones, over 80% of which are singletons. The length of the CDR3 is 16 residues. Per germline, CDR1 SGHTA and CDR2 FQGNSA. Trimming stripped 3 bases from V and 2 bases from J, with 13 bases between. Sequencing input: peripheral blood. V gene TRBV7-2 combines with J gene TRBJ1-4; no clear D. This clonotype was obtained from a woman between 55 and 75 years old with acute or convalescent COVID-19. CDR3 protein: CASSFSATTTNEKLFF. The CDR3 nucleotides are TGTGCCAGCAGCTTTAGCGCGACAACGACTAATGAAAAACTGTTTTTT.